The clone carrying this T cell receptor (beta chain) was seen a few times. The antigen remains unidentified. The V end lost 7 bases, the J end lost 0 bases, and 10 bases lay between the germline ends. The CDR3 length is 14 residues. Germline CDR1 WNHNN, CDR2 SYGVQD (reference sequence). The data belong to a study of yellow fever vaccine responses in identical twins. Overall study results and limits: It has been reported that, in twins, the vaccine T cell response seemed partly convergent and partly personalized.

TCRdb fed the RT-PCR reads into MiXCR, producing one record per CDR3 protein. The sample includes under 20,000 distinct CDR3 sequences, about two thirds of them seen just once. This TCR came from a woman aged 18 to 35 who received the yellow fever vaccine. The chain employs TRBV10-1 and TRBJ1-3; D uncertain. Sample: T cells from blood (PBMCs), unsorted or a sorted subset (not recorded which), taken before or after yellow fever vaccination (not recorded which). CDR3 sequence reads: CASKEYLSGNTIYF. In DNA form, the CDR3 reads TGCGCCAGCAAGGAGTACCTCTCTGGAAACACCATATATTTT.